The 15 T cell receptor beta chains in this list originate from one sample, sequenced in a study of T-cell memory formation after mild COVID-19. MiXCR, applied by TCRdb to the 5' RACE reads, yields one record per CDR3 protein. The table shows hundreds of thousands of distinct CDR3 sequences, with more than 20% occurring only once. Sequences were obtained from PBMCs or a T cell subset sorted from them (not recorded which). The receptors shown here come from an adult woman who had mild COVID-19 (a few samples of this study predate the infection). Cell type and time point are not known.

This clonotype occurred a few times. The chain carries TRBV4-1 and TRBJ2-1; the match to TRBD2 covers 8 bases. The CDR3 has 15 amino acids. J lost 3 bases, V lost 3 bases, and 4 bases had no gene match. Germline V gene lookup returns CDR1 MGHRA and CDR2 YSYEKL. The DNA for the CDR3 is TGCGCCAGCAGCCACGGGGGGGCCGGCTACAATGAGCAGTTCTTC. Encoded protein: CASSHGGAGYNEQFF.

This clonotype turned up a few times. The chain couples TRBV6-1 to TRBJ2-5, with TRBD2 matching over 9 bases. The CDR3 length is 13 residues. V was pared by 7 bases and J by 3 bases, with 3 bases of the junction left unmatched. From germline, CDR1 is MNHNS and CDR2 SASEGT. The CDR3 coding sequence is TGTGCCAGCACCCGACTAGCGGAAGAGACCCAGTACTTC. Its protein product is CASTRLAEETQYF.

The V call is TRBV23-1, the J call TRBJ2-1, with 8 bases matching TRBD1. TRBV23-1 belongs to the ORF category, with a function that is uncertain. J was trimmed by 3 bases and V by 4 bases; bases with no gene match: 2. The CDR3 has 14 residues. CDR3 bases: TGCGCCAGCAGTCGAGGACAGGGCTACAATGAGCAGTTCTTC. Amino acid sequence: CASSRGQGYNEQFF.

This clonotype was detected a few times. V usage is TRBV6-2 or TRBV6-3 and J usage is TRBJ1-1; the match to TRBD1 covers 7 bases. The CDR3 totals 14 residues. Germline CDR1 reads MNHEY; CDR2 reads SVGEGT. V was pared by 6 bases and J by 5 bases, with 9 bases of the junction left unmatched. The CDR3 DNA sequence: TGTGCCAGCAGGGGACAGTTACCGGAGACTGAAGCTTTCTTT. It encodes CASRGQLPETEAFF.

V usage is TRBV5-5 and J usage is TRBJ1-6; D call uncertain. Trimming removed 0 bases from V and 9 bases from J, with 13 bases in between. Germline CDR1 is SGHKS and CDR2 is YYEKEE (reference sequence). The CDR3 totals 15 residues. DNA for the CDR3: TGTGCCAGCAGCTTGGTCCAACGAGGAACTTCACCCCTCCACTTT. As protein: CASSLVQRGTSPLHF.

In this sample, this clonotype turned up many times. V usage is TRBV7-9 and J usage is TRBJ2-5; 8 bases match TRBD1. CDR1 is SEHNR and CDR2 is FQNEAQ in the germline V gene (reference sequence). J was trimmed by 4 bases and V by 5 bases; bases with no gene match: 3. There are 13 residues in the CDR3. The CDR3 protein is CASSTRGPETQYF. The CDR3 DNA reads TGTGCCAGCAGCACCAGGGGGCCAGAGACCCAGTACTTC.

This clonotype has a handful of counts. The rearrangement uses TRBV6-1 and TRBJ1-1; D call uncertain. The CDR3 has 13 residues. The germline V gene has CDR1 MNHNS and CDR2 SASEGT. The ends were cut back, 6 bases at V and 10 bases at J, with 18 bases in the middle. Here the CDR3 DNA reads TGTGCCAGCAGCGTCGTGTTTGGGTACGGAGCTTTCTTT. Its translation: CASSVVFGYGAFF.

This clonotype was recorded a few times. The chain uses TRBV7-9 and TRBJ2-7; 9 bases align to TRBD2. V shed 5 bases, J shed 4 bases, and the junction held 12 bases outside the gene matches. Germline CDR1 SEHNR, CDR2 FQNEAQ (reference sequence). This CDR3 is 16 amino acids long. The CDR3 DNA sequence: TGTGCCAGCAGCCACGCTGAAGCGGGGGGCCGGTACGAGCAGTACTTC. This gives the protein CASSHAEAGGRYEQYF.

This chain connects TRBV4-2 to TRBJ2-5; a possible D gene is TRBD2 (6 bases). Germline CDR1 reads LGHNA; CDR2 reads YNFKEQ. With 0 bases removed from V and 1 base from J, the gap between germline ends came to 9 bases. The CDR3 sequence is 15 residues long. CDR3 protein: CASSQEGLRQETQYF. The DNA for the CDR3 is TGTGCCAGCAGCCAAGAGGGACTTCGCCAAGAGACCCAGTACTTC.

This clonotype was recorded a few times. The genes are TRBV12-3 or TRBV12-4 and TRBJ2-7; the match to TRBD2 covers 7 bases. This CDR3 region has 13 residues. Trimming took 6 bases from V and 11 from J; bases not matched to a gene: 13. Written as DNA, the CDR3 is TGTGCCAGCAGGGAGTCCGGGACTATTACAAAGTACTTC. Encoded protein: CASRESGTITKYF.

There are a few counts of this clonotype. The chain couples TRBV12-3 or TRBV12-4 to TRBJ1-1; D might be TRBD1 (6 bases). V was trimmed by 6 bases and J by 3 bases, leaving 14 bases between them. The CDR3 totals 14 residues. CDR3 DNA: TGTGCCAGCAGAAGGGACACCCCCCACACTGAAGCTTTCTTT. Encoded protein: CASRRDTPHTEAFF.

The CDR3 DNA reads as TGCGCCAGCAGCTTGGACACCTCAAGGAACACTGAAGCTTTCTTT. This codes for CASSLDTSRNTEAFF. The chain recombines TRBV5-1 with TRBJ1-1; D gene uncertain. The germline V gene has CDR1 SGHRS and CDR2 YFSETQ. The CDR3 contains 15 residues. The V gene lost 0 bases and the J gene lost 1 base, with 10 bases spanning the gap. Looking up the rest from reference TRBV5-1 and TRBJ1-1 gives the full variable domain: KAGVTQTPRYLIKTRGQQVTLSCSPISGHRSVSWYQQTPGQGLQFLFEYFSETQRNKGNFPGRFSGRQFSNSRSEMNVSTLELGDSALYLCASSLDTSRNTEAFFGQGTRLTVV.

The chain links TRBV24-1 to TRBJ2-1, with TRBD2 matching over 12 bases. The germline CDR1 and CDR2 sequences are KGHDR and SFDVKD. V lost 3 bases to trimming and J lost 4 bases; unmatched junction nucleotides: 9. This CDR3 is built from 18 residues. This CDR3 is CATSDPGTSGPHYNEQFF. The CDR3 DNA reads TGTGCCACCAGTGATCCCGGGACTAGCGGGCCACATTACAATGAGCAGTTCTTC.

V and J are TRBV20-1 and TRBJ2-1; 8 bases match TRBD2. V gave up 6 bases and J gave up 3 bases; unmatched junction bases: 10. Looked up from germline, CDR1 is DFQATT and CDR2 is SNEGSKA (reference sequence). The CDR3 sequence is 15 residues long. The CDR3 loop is CSASEEREFYNEQFF. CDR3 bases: TGCAGTGCGAGTGAAGAGCGGGAGTTCTACAATGAGCAGTTCTTC.

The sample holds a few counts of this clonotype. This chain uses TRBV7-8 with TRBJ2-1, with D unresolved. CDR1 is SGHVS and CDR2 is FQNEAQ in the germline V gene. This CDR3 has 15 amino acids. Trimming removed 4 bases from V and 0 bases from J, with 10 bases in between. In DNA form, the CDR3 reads TGTGCCAGCAGCTCCAGAGAGCACTCCTACAATGAGCAGTTCTTC. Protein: CASSSREHSYNEQFF.